The 5 T cell receptor beta chains given below trace back to one sample, sequenced in a study of tumor-infiltrating lymphocytes in primary liver carcinoma. With a constant-region primer, TCR beta cDNA was made from around 530 ng of total RNA. Libraries covering TCR beta were generated through three nested multiplex PCR rounds (using a slightly modified ARM-PCR). The first two PCR rounds used TRBV1-TRBV30 forward primers with a C-beta reverse primer, about 10 cycles each. TCRdb processed the multiplex PCR reads anew with MiXCR; each CDR3 protein has one entry. The sample has 320,000 or so distinct CDR3 sequences; more than 55% are singletons. For blood RNA, unsorted whole blood served as the source, and germline DNA was extracted too. Sequencing was carried out using peripheral blood. The origin of the receptors is a man aged 40-50 years with primary liver carcinoma and hepatitis B virus infection.

A single count supports this clonotype. A single base separates this from a much larger clone, so it may be a read error. This chain uses TRBV12-3 or TRBV12-4 with TRBJ2-3; D is undetermined. V was clipped by 5 bases and J by 6 bases, with 15 bases between them. The CDR3 loop spans 14 amino acids. CDR3 in amino acids: CASSPHTVPDTQYF. As DNA, the CDR3 is TGTGCCAGCAGTCCCCATACCGTCCCGGATACGCAGTATTTT.

This rearrangement joins TRBV5-1 to TRBJ2-2; the match to TRBD2 covers 8 bases. With V trimmed by 4 bases and J by 4 bases, 9 bases remained unmatched. Looked up from germline, CDR1 is SGHRS and CDR2 is YFSETQ. This CDR3 spans 16 amino acids. The CDR3 bases are TGCGCCAGCAGCCCTCCAGCGGGAGTCGGCACCGGGGAGCTGTTTTTT. This codes for CASSPPAGVGTGELFF.

Notes on this clonotype: Since a much larger clone is just one base distant, this may be a read error. The DNA is left out, because the CDR3 cannot be placed on it with certainty; the CDR3 is given as TCRdb lists it. The V gene is TRBV12-3 or TRBV12-4, the J gene TRBJ1-1; the DNA was not used to check the table's D call, TRBD1. The CDR3 is made up of 14 amino acids, end residues included. The CDR3 loop is CASSFGRGNTEVFF.

The table lists this clonotype with a count of one. Compared with germline, one end of the junction differs, possibly owing to a read error. This CDR3 is CVTSAVLVGDGETQYF. The CDR3 DNA reads as TGTGTCACCAGTGCCGTCCTTGTGGGAGACGGAGAGACCCAGTACTTC. The rearrangement joins TRBV24-1 to TRBJ2-5; TRBD2 is a possible D gene (5 bases). Per germline, CDR1 KGHDR and CDR2 SFDVKD. The CDR3 spans 16 residues.

Comment on this clonotype: The junction differs from germline at one of its ends, possibly a read error. The rearrangement links TRBV6-5 to TRBJ1-4; perhaps TRBD1 as D (6 bases). This CDR3 comprises 15 residues. Germline V gene sequence: CDR1 MNHEY, CDR2 SVGAGI. The CDR3 sequence: CASSYSGQTNDKLFF. For the CDR3, the DNA is TGTGCCAGCAGTTACTCGGGACAAACTAATGATAAACTGTTTTTT.